The sequence of this TCR beta chain was determined in a study of blood T cell repertoires in COVID-19. Whole-study context: Samples taken during acute and convalescent COVID-19 were collected in the United States, Italy and Spain. The cDNA or gDNA used as material had been derived from T cells, B-cell-depleted T cells, or PBMCs.

In the original analysis: Amplification with reference gene primers provided the estimates of nucleated cell counts. The assay was immunoSEQ multiplex PCR, and TCRdb's table has in-frame clones only and misses some. V and J calls and clone size are given by that table; D and trimming were obtained from the DNA. This table holds fewer than 40,000 clones, around 89% found once. Trimming took off 0 bases at V and 2 bases at J, with 13 bases between the two ends. The CDR3 contains 16 residues. Germline CDR1 LGHNA, CDR2 YNFKEQ. The genes are TRBV4-2 and TRBJ1-2, with D perhaps matching TRBD1 (5 bases). Sequencing used peripheral blood. The TCR comes from a man in his 60s with active COVID-19. The CDR3 region is CASSQDPGRGNYGYTF. The DNA for the CDR3 is TGTGCCAGCAGCCAAGATCCAGGGCGCGGAAACTATGGCTACACCTTC.